This TCR beta chain stems from a study of control samples from healthy donors and cancer patients. This clone appeared a few times. Germline assignment: CDR1 MNHEY and CDR2 SVGAGI. The CDR3 has 13 amino acids. Trimming left V 7 bases short and J 0 bases short, with 9 bases between. Data came from immunoSEQ multiplex PCR; TCRdb stores just in-frame clones and leaves some out. This sample has 150,000 or so clones, with just under 95% found just once. The chain recombines TRBV6-5 with TRBJ1-1; a possible D gene is TRBD1 (5 bases). The sequence was obtained from a woman aged 55-69 years in good health. The sequencing sample was made of blood. The CDR3 bases are TGTGCCAGCACCCCGACAGTGAACACTGAAGCTTTCTTT. Translating gives CASTPTVNTEAFF.